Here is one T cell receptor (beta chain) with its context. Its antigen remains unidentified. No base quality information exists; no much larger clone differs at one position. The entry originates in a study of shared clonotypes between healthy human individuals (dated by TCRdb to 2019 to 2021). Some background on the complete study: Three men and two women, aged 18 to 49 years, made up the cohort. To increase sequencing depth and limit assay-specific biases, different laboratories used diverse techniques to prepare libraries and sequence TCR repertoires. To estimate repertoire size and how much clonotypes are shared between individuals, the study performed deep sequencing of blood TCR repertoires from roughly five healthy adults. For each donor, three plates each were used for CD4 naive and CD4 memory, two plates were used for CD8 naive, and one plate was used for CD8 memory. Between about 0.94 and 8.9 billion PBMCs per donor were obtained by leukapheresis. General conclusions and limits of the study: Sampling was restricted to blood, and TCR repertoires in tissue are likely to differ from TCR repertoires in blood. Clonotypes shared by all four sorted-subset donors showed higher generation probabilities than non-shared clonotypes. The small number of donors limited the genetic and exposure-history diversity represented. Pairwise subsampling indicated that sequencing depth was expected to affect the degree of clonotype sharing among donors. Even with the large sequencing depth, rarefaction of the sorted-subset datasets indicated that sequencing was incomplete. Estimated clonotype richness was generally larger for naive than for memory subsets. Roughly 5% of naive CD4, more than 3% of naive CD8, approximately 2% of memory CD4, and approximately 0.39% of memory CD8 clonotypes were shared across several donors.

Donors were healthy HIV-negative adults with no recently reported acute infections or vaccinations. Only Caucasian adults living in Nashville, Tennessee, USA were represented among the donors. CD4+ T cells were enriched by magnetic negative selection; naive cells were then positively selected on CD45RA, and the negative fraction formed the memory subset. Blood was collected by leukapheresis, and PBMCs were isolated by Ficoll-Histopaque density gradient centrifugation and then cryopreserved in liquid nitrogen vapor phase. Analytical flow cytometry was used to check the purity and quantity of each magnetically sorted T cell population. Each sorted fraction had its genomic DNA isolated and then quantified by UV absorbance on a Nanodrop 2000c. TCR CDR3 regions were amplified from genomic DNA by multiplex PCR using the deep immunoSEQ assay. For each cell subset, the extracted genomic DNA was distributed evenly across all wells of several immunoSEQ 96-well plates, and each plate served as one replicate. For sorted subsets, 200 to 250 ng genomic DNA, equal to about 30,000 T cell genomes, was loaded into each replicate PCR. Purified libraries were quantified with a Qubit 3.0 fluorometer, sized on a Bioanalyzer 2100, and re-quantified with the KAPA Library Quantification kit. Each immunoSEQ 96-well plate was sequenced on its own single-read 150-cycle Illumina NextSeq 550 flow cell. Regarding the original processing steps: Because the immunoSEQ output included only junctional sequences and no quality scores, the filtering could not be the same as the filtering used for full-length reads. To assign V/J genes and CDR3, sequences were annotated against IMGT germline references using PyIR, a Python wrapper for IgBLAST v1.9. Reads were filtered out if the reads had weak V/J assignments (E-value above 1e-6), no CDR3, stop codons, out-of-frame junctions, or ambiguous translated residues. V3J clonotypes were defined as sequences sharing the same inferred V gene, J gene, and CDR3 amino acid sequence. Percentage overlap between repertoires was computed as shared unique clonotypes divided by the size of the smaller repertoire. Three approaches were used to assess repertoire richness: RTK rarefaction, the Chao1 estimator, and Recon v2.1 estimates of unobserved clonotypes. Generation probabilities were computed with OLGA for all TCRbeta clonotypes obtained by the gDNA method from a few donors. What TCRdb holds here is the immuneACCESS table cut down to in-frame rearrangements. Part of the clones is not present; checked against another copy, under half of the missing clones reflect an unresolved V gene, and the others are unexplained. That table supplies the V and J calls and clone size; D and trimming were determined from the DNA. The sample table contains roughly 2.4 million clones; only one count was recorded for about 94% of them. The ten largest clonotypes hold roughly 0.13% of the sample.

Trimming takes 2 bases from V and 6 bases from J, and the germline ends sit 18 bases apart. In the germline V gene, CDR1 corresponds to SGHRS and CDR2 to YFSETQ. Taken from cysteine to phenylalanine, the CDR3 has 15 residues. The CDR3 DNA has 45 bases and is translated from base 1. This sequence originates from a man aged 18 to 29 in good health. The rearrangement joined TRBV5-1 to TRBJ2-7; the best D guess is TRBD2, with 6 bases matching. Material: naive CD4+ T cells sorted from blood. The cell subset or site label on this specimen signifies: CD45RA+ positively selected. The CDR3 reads CASSFLGGSSSEQYF. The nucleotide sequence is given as TGCGCCAGCAGCTTTTTGGGAGGATCCTCGAGCGAGCAGTACTTC.